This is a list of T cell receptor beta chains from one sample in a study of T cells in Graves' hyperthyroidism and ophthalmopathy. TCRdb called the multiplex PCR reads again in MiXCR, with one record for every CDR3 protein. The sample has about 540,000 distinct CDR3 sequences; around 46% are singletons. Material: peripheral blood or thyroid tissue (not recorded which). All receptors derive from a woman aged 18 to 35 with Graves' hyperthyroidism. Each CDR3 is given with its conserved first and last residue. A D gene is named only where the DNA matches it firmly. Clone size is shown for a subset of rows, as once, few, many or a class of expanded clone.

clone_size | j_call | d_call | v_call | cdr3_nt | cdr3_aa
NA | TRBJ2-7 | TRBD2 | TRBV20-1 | TGCAGTGCCGGGACTAGCGGGAGGGTGGAGGAGCAGTACTTC | CSAGTSGRVEEQYF
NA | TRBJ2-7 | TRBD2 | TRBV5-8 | TGTGCCAGCAGCCTCCTGCGGGAGGGCGGTTACGAGCAGTACTTC | CASSLLREGGYEQYF
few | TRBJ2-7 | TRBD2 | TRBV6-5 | TGTGCCAGCAGTAAATTTAGCGGGAGGAGGTACGAGCAGTACTTC | CASSKFSGRRYEQYF
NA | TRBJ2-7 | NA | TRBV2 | TGTGCCAGCAGTGAGCGGGAAGCATCCTACGAGCAGTACTTC | CASSEREASYEQYF
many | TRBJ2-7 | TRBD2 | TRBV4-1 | TGCGCCAGCAGCCAAGGGGGGACTAGGGGCTACGAGCAGTACTTC | CASSQGGTRGYEQYF
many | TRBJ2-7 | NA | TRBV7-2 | TGTGCCAGCAGCTTTAGACAGGACTCCTACGAGCAGTACTTC | CASSFRQDSYEQYF
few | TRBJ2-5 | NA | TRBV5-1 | TGCGCCAGCAGCCAACTAGCTCCGGGGGAGACCCAGTACTTC | CASSQLAPGETQYF
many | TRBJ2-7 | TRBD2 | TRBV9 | TGTGCCAGCAGCACTAGCGCTAGCGGGAGGACCCCCTACGAGCAGTACTTC | CASSTSASGRTPYEQYF
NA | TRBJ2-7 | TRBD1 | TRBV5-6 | TGTGCCAGCAACGACGACAGGGGGGCCTACGAGCAGTACTTC | CASNDDRGAYEQYF
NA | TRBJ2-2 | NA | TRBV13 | TGTGCCAGCAGCCGCGATGAGACGGGCGAGCTGTTTTTT | CASSRDETGELFF
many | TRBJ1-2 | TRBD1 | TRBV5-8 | TGTGCCAGCAGCTCCGGGACAGGGATTAACTATGGCTACACCTTC | CASSSGTGINYGYTF
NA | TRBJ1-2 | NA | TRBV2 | TGTGCCAGCAGTGGGAGGAGGGAAAGCCAAGGAGGCTACACCTTC | CASSGRRESQGGYTF
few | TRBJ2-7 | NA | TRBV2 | TGTGCCAGCAGGAATCCGGGACTCACATACGAGCAGTACTTC | CASRNPGLTYEQYF
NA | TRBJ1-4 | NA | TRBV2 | TGTGCCAGCGGAGGAACTCGGGGCGCAAATGAAAAACTGTTTTTT | CASGGTRGANEKLFF
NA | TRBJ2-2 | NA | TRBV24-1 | TGTGCCACCAGTGATACGGACCAGGGGGGCCCCACCGGGGAGCTGTTTTTT | CATSDTDQGGPTGELFF
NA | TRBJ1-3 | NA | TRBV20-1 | TGCAGTGCTAGGGCGAACACCATATATTTT | CSARANTIYF
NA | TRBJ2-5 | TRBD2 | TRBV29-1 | TGCAGCCCCATAGCGGGAGAGGGGGAGACCCAGTACTTC | CSPIAGEGETQYF
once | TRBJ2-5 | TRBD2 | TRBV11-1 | TGTGCCAGCAGCTGGACTAGCGGGAGAAAAGAGACCCAGTACTTC | CASSWTSGRKETQYF